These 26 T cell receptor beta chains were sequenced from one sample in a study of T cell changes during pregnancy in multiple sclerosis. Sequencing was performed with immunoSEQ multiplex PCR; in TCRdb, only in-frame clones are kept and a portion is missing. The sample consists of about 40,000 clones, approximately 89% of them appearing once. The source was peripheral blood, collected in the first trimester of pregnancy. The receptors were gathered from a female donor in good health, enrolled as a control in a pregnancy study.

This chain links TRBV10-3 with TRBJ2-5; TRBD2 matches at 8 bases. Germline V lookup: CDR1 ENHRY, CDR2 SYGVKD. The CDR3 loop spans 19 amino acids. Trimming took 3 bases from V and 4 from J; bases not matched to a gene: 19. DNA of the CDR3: TGTGCCATCAGTGACCCGATCCTTAGCGGGGTCACTTCGGGAGAGACCCAGTACTTC. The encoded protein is CAISDPILSGVTSGETQYF.

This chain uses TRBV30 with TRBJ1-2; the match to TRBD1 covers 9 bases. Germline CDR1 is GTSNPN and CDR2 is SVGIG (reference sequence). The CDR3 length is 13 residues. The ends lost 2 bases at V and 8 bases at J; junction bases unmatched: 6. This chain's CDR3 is CAWSPGTGNGYTF. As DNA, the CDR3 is TGTGCCTGGAGTCCCGGGACAGGGAACGGCTACACCTTC. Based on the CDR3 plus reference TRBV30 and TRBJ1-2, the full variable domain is SQTIHQWPATLVQPVGSPLSLECTVEGTSNPNLYWYRQAAGRGLQLLFYSVGIGQISSEVPQNLSASRPQDRQFILSSKKLLLSDSGFYLCAWSPGTGNGYTFGSGTRLTVV.

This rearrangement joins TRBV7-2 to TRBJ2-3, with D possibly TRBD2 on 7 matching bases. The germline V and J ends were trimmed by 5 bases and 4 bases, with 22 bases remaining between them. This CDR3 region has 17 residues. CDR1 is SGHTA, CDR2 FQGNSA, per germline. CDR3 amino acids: CASSRHQWAGGPDTQYF. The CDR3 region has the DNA TGTGCCAGCAGCCGGCATCAGTGGGCCGGGGGGCCAGATACGCAGTATTTT.

The CDR3 DNA follows: TGTGCCAGTGGACCGGGACAGGCCTACGAGCAGTACTTC. Its translation is CASGPGQAYEQYF. The chain has TRBV10-3 and TRBJ2-7; 8 nucleotides align to TRBD1. The V and J ends lost 10 bases and 2 bases, in that order; junction bases with no gene match: 7. The CDR3 is made up of 13 amino acids. Germline loops: CDR1 ENHRY, CDR2 SYGVKD.

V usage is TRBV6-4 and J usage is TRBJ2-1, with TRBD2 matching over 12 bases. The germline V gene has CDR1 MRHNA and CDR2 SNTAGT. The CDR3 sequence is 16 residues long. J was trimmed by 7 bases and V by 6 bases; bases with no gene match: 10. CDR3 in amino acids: CASSPLGLAGKNEQFF. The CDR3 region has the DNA TGTGCCAGCAGCCCTCTCGGACTAGCGGGAAAGAATGAGCAGTTCTTC.

The CDR3 DNA sequence: TGCGCCAGCAGCAAGAACATACAGGGTCAGGGGTACGAGCAGTACTTC. Translation gives CASSKNIQGQGYEQYF. The chain couples TRBV5-1 to TRBJ2-7, with D perhaps matching TRBD1 (6 bases). The V end lost 4 bases, the J end lost 4 bases, and 21 bases lay between the germline ends. The length of the CDR3 is 16 residues. Germline V gene lookup returns CDR1 SGHRS and CDR2 YFSETQ.

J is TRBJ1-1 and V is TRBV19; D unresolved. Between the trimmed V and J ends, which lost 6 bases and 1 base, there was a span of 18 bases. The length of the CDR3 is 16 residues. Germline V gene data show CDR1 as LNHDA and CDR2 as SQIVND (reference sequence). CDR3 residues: CASSSGGRNGNTEAFF. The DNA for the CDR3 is TGTGCCAGTAGCTCTGGCGGGCGGAATGGGAACACTGAAGCTTTCTTT.

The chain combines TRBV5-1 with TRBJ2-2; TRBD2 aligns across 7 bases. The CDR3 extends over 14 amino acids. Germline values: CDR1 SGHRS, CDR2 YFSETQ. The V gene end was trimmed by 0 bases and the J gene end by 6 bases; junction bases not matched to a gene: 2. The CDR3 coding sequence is TGCGCCAGCAGCTTGGCTCGGGAGGCCGGGGAGCTGTTTTTT. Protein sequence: CASSLAREAGELFF. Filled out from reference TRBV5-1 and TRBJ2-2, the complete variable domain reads KAGVTQTPRYLIKTRGQQVTLSCSPISGHRSVSWYQQTPGQGLQFLFEYFSETQRNKGNFPGRFSGRQFSNSRSEMNVSTLELGDSALYLCASSLAREAGELFFGEGSRLTVL.

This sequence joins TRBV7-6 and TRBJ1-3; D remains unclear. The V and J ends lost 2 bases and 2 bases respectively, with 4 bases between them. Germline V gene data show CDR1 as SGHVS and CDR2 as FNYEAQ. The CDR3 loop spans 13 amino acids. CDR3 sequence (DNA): TGTGCCAGCAGCTTACAGACTGGAAACACCATATATTTT. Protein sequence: CASSLQTGNTIYF.

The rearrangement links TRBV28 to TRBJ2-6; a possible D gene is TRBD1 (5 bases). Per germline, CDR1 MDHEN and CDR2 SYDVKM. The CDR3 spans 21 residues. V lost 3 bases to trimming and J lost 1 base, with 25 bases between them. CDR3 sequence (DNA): TGTGCCAGCAGTTTCCTCCAGGGATCCTTCGCCGGAGCTTCTGGGGCCAACGTCCTGACTTTC. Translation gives CASSFLQGSFAGASGANVLTF.

The DNA of the CDR3 is TGTGCCAGCAGCTTGGGGGCTAATAATGAAAAACTGTTTTTT. This translates into CASSLGANNEKLFF. The chain combines TRBV5-8 with TRBJ1-4; D ambiguous. This CDR3 region has 14 residues. V lost 0 bases and J 4 bases, leaving 7 bases between the germline ends. The germline V gene encodes CDR1 SGHTS and CDR2 YDEGEE. The variable domain in full, completed from reference TRBV5-8 and TRBJ1-4, reads EAGVTQSPTHLIKTRGQQATLRCSPISGHTSVYWYQQALGLGLQFLLWYDEGEERNRGNFPPRFSGRQFPNYSSELNVNALELEDSALYLCASSLGANNEKLFFGSGTQLSVL.

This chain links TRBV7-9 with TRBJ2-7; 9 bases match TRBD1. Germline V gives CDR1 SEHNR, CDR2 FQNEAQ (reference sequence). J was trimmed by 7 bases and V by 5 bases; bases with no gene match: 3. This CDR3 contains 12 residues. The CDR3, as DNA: TGTGCCAGCAGCAGGACAGGGGATGAGCAGTACTTC. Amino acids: CASSRTGDEQYF.

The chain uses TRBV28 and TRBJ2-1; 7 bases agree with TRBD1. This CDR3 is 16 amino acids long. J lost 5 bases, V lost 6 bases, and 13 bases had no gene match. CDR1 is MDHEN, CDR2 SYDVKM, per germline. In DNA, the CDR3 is TGTGCCAGCAGACCTTATACAGGGGATTTTAACAATGAGCAGTTCTTC. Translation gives CASRPYTGDFNNEQFF.

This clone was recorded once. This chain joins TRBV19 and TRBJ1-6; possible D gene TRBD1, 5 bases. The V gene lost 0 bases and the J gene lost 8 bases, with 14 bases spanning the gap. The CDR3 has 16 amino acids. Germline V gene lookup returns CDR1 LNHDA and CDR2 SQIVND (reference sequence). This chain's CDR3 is CASSIEGEILDSPLHF. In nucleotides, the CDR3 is TGTGCCAGTAGTATAGAAGGGGAAATACTGGATTCACCCCTCCACTTT.

The CDR3 loop reads CASSVRGPEETQYF. DNA of the CDR3: TGCGCCAGCAGTGTTCGCGGGCCTGAGGAGACCCAGTACTTC. This chain uses TRBV5-1 with TRBJ2-5, with a weak D call TRBD2 (5 bases). Germline CDR1 is SGHRS and CDR2 is YFSETQ. This CDR3 spans 14 amino acids. V gave up 5 bases and J gave up 5 bases, with 16 bases separating them.

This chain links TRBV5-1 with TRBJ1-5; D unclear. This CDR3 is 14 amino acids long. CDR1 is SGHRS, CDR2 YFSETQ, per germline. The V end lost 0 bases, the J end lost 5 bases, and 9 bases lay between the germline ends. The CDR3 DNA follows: TGCGCCAGCAGCTTGGGTTGGGGAGATCAGCCCCAGCATTTT. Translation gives CASSLGWGDQPQHF.

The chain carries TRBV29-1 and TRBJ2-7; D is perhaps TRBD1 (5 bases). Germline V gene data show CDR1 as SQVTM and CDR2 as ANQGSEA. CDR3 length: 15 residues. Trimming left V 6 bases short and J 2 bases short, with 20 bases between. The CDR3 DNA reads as TGCAGCGTCCGACTGACTGGGGCACCTACCTACGAGCAGTACTTC. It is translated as CSVRLTGAPTYEQYF.

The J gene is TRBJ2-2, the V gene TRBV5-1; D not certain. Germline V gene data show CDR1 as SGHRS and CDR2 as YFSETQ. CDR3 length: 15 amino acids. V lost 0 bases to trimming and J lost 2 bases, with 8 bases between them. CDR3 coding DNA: TGCGCCAGCAGCTTGGCGGTAGTAAACACCGGGGAGCTGTTTTTT. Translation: CASSLAVVNTGELFF.

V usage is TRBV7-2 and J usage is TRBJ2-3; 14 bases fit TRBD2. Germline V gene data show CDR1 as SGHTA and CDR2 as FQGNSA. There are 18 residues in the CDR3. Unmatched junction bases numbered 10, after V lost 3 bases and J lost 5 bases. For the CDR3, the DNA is TGTGCCAGCAGCTTCTTCCCGACTAGCGGGGGGGCCGGAGATACGCAGTATTTT. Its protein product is CASSFFPTSGGAGDTQYF. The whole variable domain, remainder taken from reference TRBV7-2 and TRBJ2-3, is GAGVSQSPSNKVTEKGKDVELRCDPISGHTALYWYRQSLGQGLEFLIYFQGNSAPDKSGLPSDRFSAERTGGSVSTLTIQRTQQEDSAVYLCASSFFPTSGGAGDTQYFGPGTRLTVL.

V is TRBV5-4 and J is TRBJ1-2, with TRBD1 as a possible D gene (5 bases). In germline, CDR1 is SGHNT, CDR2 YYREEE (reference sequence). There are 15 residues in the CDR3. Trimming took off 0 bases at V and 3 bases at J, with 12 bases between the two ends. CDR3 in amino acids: CASSLGGGGYYGYTF. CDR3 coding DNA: TGTGCCAGCAGCTTGGGAGGCGGGGGGTACTATGGCTACACCTTC.

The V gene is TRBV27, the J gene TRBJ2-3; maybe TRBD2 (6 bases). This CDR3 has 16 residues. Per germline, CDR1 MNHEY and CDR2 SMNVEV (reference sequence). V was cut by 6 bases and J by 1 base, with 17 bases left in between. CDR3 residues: CASSQYGTPRTDTQYF. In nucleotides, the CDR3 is TGTGCCAGCAGCCAATACGGGACTCCTCGCACAGATACGCAGTATTTT.

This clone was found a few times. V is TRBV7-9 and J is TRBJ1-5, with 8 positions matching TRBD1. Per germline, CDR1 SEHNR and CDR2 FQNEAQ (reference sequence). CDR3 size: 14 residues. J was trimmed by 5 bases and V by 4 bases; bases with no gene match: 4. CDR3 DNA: TGTGCCAGCAGCTCCGGACAGGGCCATCAGCCCCAGCATTTT. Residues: CASSSGQGHQPQHF.

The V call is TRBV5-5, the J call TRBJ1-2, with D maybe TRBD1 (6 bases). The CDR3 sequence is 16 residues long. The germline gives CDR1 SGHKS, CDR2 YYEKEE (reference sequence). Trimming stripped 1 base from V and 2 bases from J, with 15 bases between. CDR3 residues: CASSLIVGQGNYGYTF. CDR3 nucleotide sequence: TGTGCCAGCAGCTTGATTGTTGGCCAGGGGAACTATGGCTACACCTTC.

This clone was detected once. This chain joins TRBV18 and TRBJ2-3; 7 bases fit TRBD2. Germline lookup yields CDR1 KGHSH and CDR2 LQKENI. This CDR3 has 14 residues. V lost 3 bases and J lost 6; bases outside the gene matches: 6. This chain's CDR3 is CASSPPLARDTQYF. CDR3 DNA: TGTGCCAGCTCACCTCCACTAGCGAGGGATACGCAGTATTTT.

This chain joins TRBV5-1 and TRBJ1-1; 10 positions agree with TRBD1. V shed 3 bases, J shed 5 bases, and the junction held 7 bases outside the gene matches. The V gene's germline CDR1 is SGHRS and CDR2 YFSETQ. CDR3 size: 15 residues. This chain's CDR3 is CASSSGTGVITEAFF. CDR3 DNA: TGCGCCAGCAGCTCCGGGACAGGGGTGATAACTGAAGCTTTCTTT.

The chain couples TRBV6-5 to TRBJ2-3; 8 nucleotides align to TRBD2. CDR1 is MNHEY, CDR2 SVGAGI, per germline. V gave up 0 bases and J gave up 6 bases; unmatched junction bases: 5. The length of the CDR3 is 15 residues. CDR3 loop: CASSYSGGGSDTQYF. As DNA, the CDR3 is TGTGCCAGCAGTTACTCCGGGGGGGGTTCGGATACGCAGTATTTT.